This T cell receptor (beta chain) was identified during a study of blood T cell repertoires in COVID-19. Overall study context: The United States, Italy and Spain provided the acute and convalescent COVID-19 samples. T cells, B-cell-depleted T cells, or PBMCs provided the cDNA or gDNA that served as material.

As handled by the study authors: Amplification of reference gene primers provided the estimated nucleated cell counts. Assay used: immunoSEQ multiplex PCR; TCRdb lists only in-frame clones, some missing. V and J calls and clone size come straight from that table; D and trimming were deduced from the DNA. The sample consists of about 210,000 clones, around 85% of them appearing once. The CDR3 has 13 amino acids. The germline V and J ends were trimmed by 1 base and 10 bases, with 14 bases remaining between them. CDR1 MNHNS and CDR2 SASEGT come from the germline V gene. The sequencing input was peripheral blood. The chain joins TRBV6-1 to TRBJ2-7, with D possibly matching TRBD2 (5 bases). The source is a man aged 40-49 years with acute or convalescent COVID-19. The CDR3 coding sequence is TGTGCCAGCAGTGAAGGGGAAAGCGGTTCACAGTACTTC. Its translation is CASSEGESGSQYF.